This paragraph reports one TCR beta chain. The target antigen is unknown. PCR involved 60 Vbeta and 13 Jbeta primers. Repertoires were generated with immunoSEQ multiplex PCR, while TCRdb's copy carries only in-frame clones and drops some. This table has more than 85,000 clones, approximately 84% appearing once. This record comes from a study of cytomegalovirus exposure and HLA in healthy donors. The germline CDR1 and CDR2 sequences are SGHRS and YFSETQ. This CDR3 spans 13 amino acids. The V segment lost 4 bases and the J segment 5 bases; nucleotides outside the gene matches: 5. Study-wide results and limits: Immune exposure information available was restricted to CMV serostatus.

This sequence joins TRBV5-1 and TRBJ2-5; TRBD1 agrees at 7 bases. The sequence derives from a man between 35 and 55 years old in good health and CMV-seronegative. The sample comprised PBMCs. CDR3 amino acids: CASSRQGSETQYF. CDR3 DNA: TGCGCCAGCAGCCGACAGGGAAGTGAGACCCAGTACTTC. Full variable domain (missing parts from reference TRBV5-1 and TRBJ2-5): KAGVTQTPRYLIKTRGQQVTLSCSPISGHRSVSWYQQTPGQGLQFLFEYFSETQRNKGNFPGRFSGRQFSNSRSEMNVSTLELGDSALYLCASSRQGSETQYFGPGTRLLVL.